This T cell receptor beta chain was sequenced during a study of radiotherapy plus CTLA-4 blockade in lung cancer. About the study: Among patients, under 20% showed objective responses, and approximately 30% had disease control. Study results and caveats: Radiotherapy was combined with ipilimumab, and tumor-derived TCR clones then expanded in blood. Reportedly, early blood T cell clone dynamics best predicted response, with interferon-beta.

After removal of 5 bases from V and 1 base from J, the junction contained 6 bases not matched to a gene. Per germline, CDR1 SGHTA and CDR2 FQGNSA. The CDR3 loop spans 15 amino acids. A word on this clone: No antigen is known for it.

The method was immunoSEQ multiplex PCR; TCRdb's version includes in-frame clones alone and lacks a portion of them. Found here are around 78,000 clones, about 79% of them singletons; the top ten hold under 5%. Treatment of patients with chemo-refractory metastatic non-small-cell lung cancer consisted of focal radiation plus CTLA-4 blockade with ipilimumab. Sample: peripheral blood, taken from a patient treated with radiotherapy plus ipilimumab. The source is a human donor with non-small cell lung cancer who had a partial response to radiotherapy plus ipilimumab. Some clones in this sample may be carry-over from other donors' samples. The rearrangement uses TRBV7-2 and TRBJ2-7, with TRBD2 identical over 9 bases. The CDR3 nucleotides read TGTGCCAGCAGCGCCACGGCGGGGGGGTCCTACGAGCAGTACTTC. This translates into CASSATAGGSYEQYF.